Listed here are 16 T cell receptor beta chains from one sample, sequenced in a study of blood T cell repertoires in COVID-19. Repertoires were generated with immunoSEQ multiplex PCR, while TCRdb's copy carries only in-frame clones and drops some. The data contain a few hundred thousand clones, roughly 90% of them singletons. Sequencing was carried out using peripheral blood. The receptors originated from a man between 18 and 35 years old who had recovered from COVID-19.

This sequence joins TRBV5-6 and TRBJ2-7; 7 bases map to TRBD1. CDR1 SGHDT and CDR2 YYEEEE come from the germline V gene. Losses at the gene ends were 0 bases for V and 5 bases for J; bases not matched to a gene: 14. There are 17 residues in the CDR3. This chain's CDR3 is CASSLDETGSYRHEQYF. Here the CDR3 DNA reads TGTGCCAGCAGCTTGGATGAGACAGGGAGTTATCGCCACGAGCAGTACTTC.

The V gene is TRBV7-9, the J gene TRBJ1-4; 10 positions match TRBD1. This CDR3 contains 14 residues. CDR1 is SEHNR and CDR2 is FQNEAQ in the germline V gene (reference sequence). V shed 4 bases and J 7 bases; nucleotides not matched to a gene: 3. CDR3 loop: CASSSDRGSEKLFF. The CDR3 DNA sequence: TGTGCCAGCAGCTCGGACAGGGGGAGTGAAAAACTGTTTTTT.

The rearrangement uses TRBV5-1 and TRBJ2-7, with 9 bases that match TRBD1. Germline lookup yields CDR1 SGHRS and CDR2 YFSETQ. V dropped 0 bases and J dropped 2; count of bases not matched to a gene: 3. This CDR3 has 15 amino acids. CDR3 sequence reads: CASSLGRQGAYEQYF. CDR3 coding DNA: TGCGCCAGCAGCTTGGGTAGACAGGGGGCCTACGAGCAGTACTTC.

As concerns this clone: At the DNA level, this CDR3 is encoded by other sequences in the same sample as well. This sequence joins TRBV18 and TRBJ1-4; 8 bases are a match to TRBD1. The CDR3 loop spans 14 amino acids. Germline loops: CDR1 KGHSH, CDR2 LQKENI. J lost 8 bases, V lost 2 bases, and 4 bases had no gene match. In DNA, the CDR3 is TGTGCCAGCTCACCAGGGACAGGTCCCGAAAAACTGTTTTTT. Translated: CASSPGTGPEKLFF.

This sequence joins TRBV6-6 and TRBJ2-7; TRBD1 matches 9 bases. This CDR3 region has 15 residues. The germline V gene has CDR1 MNHNY and CDR2 SVGAGI (reference sequence). After removal of 7 bases from V and 1 base from J, the junction contained 8 bases not matched to a gene. The CDR3 loop reads CASTQGAVGSYEQYF. The CDR3 DNA follows: TGTGCCAGCACACAGGGGGCAGTTGGTTCCTACGAGCAGTACTTC.

This clone was detected only a few times. The gene calls are TRBV6-5 and TRBJ1-2; 8 nucleotides align to TRBD1. V dropped 6 bases and J dropped 8; count of bases not matched to a gene: 8. Germline loops: CDR1 MNHEY, CDR2 SVGAGI. This CDR3 has 13 residues. The CDR3 sequence is CASSRGTGLGYTF. DNA for the CDR3: TGTGCCAGCAGCCGAGGGACAGGCCTCGGCTACACCTTC.

The chain has TRBV9 and TRBJ2-3, with 8 bases fitting TRBD1. CDR1 SGDLS and CDR2 YYNGEE come from the germline V gene. The CDR3 covers 13 residues. The junction had 6 bases not matched to a gene; V was cut back by 6 bases and J by 6 bases. The CDR3 region has the DNA TGTGCCAGCATGGTGACAGGGGACGATACGCAGTATTTT. Its translation is CASMVTGDDTQYF.

The chain couples TRBV9 to TRBJ2-3, with no clear D. V was cut by 5 bases and J by 4 bases, with 11 bases left in between. CDR3 size: 13 residues. From germline, CDR1 is SGDLS and CDR2 YYNGEE. CDR3 loop: CASSHKHSDTQYF. DNA for the CDR3: TGTGCCAGCAGTCATAAACATTCAGATACGCAGTATTTT. The entire variable domain, with the rest obtained from reference TRBV9 and TRBJ2-3, is as follows: DSGVTQTPKHLITATGQRVTLRCSPRSGDLSVYWYQQSLDQGLQFLIQYYNGEERAKGNILERFSAQQFPDLHSELNLSSLELGDSALYFCASSHKHSDTQYFGPGTRLTVL.

The DNA for the CDR3 is TGCGCCAGCAGCCGGCCCGGGACTACTTCTTTTGAGCAGTTCTTC. Translation gives CASSRPGTTSFEQFF. V usage is TRBV4-1 and J usage is TRBJ2-1, with 7 bases that match TRBD2. V shed 4 bases and J 9 bases; nucleotides not matched to a gene: 12. CDR3 length: 15 residues. Germline values: CDR1 MGHRA, CDR2 YSYEKL.

The V gene is TRBV2, the J gene TRBJ1-5; D not certain. Germline V CDR1 and CDR2: SNHLY, FYNNEI. Trimming took 8 bases from V and 3 from J, leaving 14 bases between them. The CDR3 loop spans 14 amino acids. The DNA for the CDR3 is TGTGCCAGCGGGAGTCTATCTTACAATCAGCCCCAGCATTTT. It encodes CASGSLSYNQPQHF.

V gene TRBV6-6 combines with J gene TRBJ1-5; TRBD1 might be the D (6 bases). Trimming left V 4 bases short and J 7 bases short, with 14 bases between. This CDR3 is built from 14 residues. The germline V gene encodes CDR1 MNHNY and CDR2 SVGAGI (reference sequence). The CDR3 loop reads CASSFRQVGQPQHF. The CDR3 region has the DNA TGTGCCAGCAGTTTTCGACAGGTCGGGCAGCCCCAGCATTTT.

The gene calls are TRBV15 and TRBJ2-7; 9 positions match TRBD2. CDR1 is LNHNV, CDR2 YYDKDF, per germline (reference sequence). The ends lost 0 bases at V and 3 bases at J; junction bases unmatched: 9. This CDR3 spans 17 amino acids. The CDR3 protein is CATSRERGVSGSYEQYF. Written as DNA, the CDR3 is TGTGCCACCAGCAGAGAAAGAGGAGTTAGCGGGAGCTACGAGCAGTACTTC.

The chain couples TRBV10-3 to TRBJ2-1; possibly TRBD1 for D (5 bases). The CDR3 runs 14 residues. The V gene's germline CDR1 is ENHRY and CDR2 SYGVKD. V shed 5 bases and J shed 6 bases, with 14 bases lying between them. In DNA form, the CDR3 reads TGTGCCATCAGTAACCAACAGGTACCCAATGAGCAGTTCTTC. It yields the protein CAISNQQVPNEQFF.

The chain combines TRBV12-3 or TRBV12-4 with TRBJ1-2; the D is unclear. Trimming cost V 6 bases and J 2 bases, with 10 bases left between them. The CDR3 contains 13 residues. The CDR3 nucleotides are TGTGCCAGCAGCCCACTTGAGAACTATGGCTACACCTTC. As protein: CASSPLENYGYTF.

J is TRBJ2-1 and V is TRBV5-1; 7 bases line up with TRBD2. J gave up 0 bases and V 2 bases, and 2 bases lay outside the gene matches. Germline assignment: CDR1 SGHRS and CDR2 YFSETQ. This CDR3 region has 15 residues. The CDR3 here is CASSFGLDSYNEQFF. CDR3 coding DNA: TGCGCCAGCAGCTTCGGACTAGACTCCTACAATGAGCAGTTCTTC. The variable domain in full, completed from reference TRBV5-1 and TRBJ2-1, reads KAGVTQTPRYLIKTRGQQVTLSCSPISGHRSVSWYQQTPGQGLQFLFEYFSETQRNKGNFPGRFSGRQFSNSRSEMNVSTLELGDSALYLCASSFGLDSYNEQFFGPGTRLTVL.

This chain's CDR3 is CASSLWTGAGNEQFF. CDR3 nucleotide sequence: TGTGCCAGCAGTTTATGGACGGGAGCGGGGAATGAGCAGTTCTTC. This rearrangement joins TRBV28 to TRBJ2-1; TRBD2 aligns across 7 bases. The CDR3 spans 15 residues. The ends lost 0 bases at V and 7 bases at J; junction bases unmatched: 6. Germline CDR1 is MDHEN and CDR2 is SYDVKM.